The rows below give T cell receptor beta chains drawn from one sample of a study of vaccination effects on CD4 cells after COVID-19. Method: immunoSEQ multiplex PCR; TCRdb's copy keeps in-frame clones and lacks some. The sample comprises 41,000 or so clones, around 68% of which are singletons, and 26% rests with the top ten. These receptors are not linked to any known antigen. Sequencing used CD4+ T cells from PBMCs cultured with HCoV-OC43 spike peptides, obtained before COVID-19 vaccination. These receptors were obtained from a human donor who received a COVID-19 vaccine. CDR3s include the opening cysteine and the closing phenylalanine or tryptophan.

V	J	length	CDR3
TRBV4-2	TRBJ1-5	15	CASSTRDTSNQPQHF
TRBV28	TRBJ1-5	14	CASTHPPIRQPQHF
TRBV25-1	TRBJ1-6	15	CASSGGESYNSPLHF
TRBV6-1	TRBJ2-2	16	CASSVLGGLNTGELFF
TRBV5-5	TRBJ1-2	16	CASSLWVGRGRGGYTF
TRBV5-5	TRBJ1-2	15	CASSPGVVSGYGYTF
TRBV18	TRBJ2-7	14	CASFTGTGKNEQYF
TRBV18	TRBJ2-2	16	CASSPLALSVTGELFF
TRBV7-2	TRBJ2-6	17	CASSLFPRGSGANVLTF
TRBV5-6	TRBJ1-2	13	CASSLAVGGGYTF
TRBV14	TRBJ2-1	17	CASSPRASGGALAEQFF
TRBV28	TRBJ1-2	13	CASSPGQVYGYTF
TRBV3-1/TRBV3-2	TRBJ2-1	17	CASSPLRGTPNYNEQFF
TRBV28	TRBJ2-5	14	CASSLVALEETQYF
TRBV29-1	TRBJ2-1	13	CSVGQKFNNEQFF
TRBV7-9	TRBJ1-6	14	CASSVRQGNSPLHF
TRBV4-3	TRBJ1-2	17	CASSQAHGALSGYGYTF
TRBV4-2	TRBJ2-2	15	CASSQVQGTPGELFF
TRBV6-5	TRBJ2-1	15	CATIRRDRGLNEQFF
TRBV28	TRBJ1-6	12	CASSFWASPLHF
TRBV11-2	TRBJ2-4	15	CASSLVESLKNIQYF
TRBV7-9	TRBJ2-7	15	CASSGLRTSPYEQYF
TRBV11-3	TRBJ2-3	12	CASSFNTDTQYF
TRBV12-5	TRBJ2-7	15	CASSRASPPPYEQYF
TRBV23-1	TRBJ1-3	16	CASSQSGSKPGNTIYF
TRBV6-5	TRBJ1-1	13	CASSWGQNTEAFF
TRBV7-2	TRBJ1-5	14	CASSERGGDQPQHF
TRBV4-2	TRBJ1-6	16	CASSQDRDSYNSPLHF
TRBV6-1	TRBJ1-1	14	CASSERWQNTEAFF
TRBV7-9	TRBJ1-1	15	CASSSQSGAGTEAFF
TRBV5-4	TRBJ2-1	16	CASSFGLAGSTYEQFF
TRBV15	TRBJ2-1	16	CATSRDFRTTSSEQFF
TRBV4-2	TRBJ1-1	15	CASSQVLQGNTEAFF
TRBV18	TRBJ1-6	16	CASSPMWGTNNSPLHF
TRBV27	TRBJ1-5	14	CASSVGQGNQPQHF
TRBV4-1	TRBJ2-7	18	CASSQVPSGTSHSYEQYF
TRBV19	TRBJ1-1	14	CASSLGTGNTEAFF
TRBV12-3/TRBV12-4	TRBJ1-6	13	CASSPEGVSPLHF
TRBV29-1	TRBJ1-5	14	CSALDRGSNQPQHF
TRBV6-5	TRBJ1-6	16	CASSYASGTGNSPLHF
TRBV18	TRBJ1-1	13	CASSQSDTTEAFF
TRBV6-6	TRBJ1-1	14	CASTERDGNTEAFF
TRBV28	TRBJ1-5	13	CVSARGGYEPQHF